This TCR beta chain came from a study of blood T cell repertoires in COVID-19 (dated by TCRdb to the early 2020s). Describing the broader study: Samples from collaborators originated in the United States, Italy and Spain and spanned both the acute and convalescent phases of COVID-19. Sample metadata almost always included a de-identified subject ID, COVID-19 status, age in years and sex. Samples were obtained from the ongoing ImmuneRACE study (first 160 participants) and from over 1,000 subjects provided by 6 global collaborators. A freely available public database, intended as a resource for researchers studying the immune response to SARS-CoV-2, is where the repertoires were released. Where available, HLA class I and class II types were obtained from metadata supplied by the sample provider rather than from assay-based typing. The material from the prospective study consisted of cDNA or gDNA derived from T cells, B-cell-depleted T cells, or PBMCs. Subjects who had been exposed to COVID-19, were actively infected with it, or had recovered from it provided the deeply sampled blood TCRbeta repertoires that made up the dataset.

Overall results and qualifications from the work: The quantity of clinical and demographic metadata differed by source and by participant and was supplied without curation.

CDR1 and CDR2, per the germline V gene, are SGHRS and YFSETQ. Spanning cysteine to phenylalanine, the CDR3 consists of 13 amino acids. The kept DNA is CDR3 alone, 39 bases in frame from the first base. Trimming costs V 2 bases and J 5 bases, and their ends lie 10 bases apart. The collaborating institutions used their own protocols to collect whole blood in K2EDTA tubes. Collaborator samples were shipped for TCRbeta analysis as frozen whole blood, isolated PBMCs, or DNA extracted from either sample type. To note about this clone: This clone's antigen is unknown. No clone much larger than this one lies a single base away; base qualities are absent. Other DNA sequences in this specimen translate into the identical CDR3.

TCRbeta CDR3 regions were amplified from genomic DNA using the immunoSEQ Assay, a bias-controlled multiplex PCR. The original pipeline was this. The number of nucleated cells in each sample was estimated by amplification of reference gene primers within the assay. To quantify the absolute abundance of each unique TCRbeta CDR3 rearrangement, sequence reads were collapsed and filtered. For each sample, productive Simpson clonality was calculated by taking the square root of Simpson's diversity index across productive rearrangements. As stored in TCRdb, this immuneACCESS dataset retains in-frame rearrangements with V and J assigned. A fraction of the clones does not appear; measured against another copy, unresolved V genes explain less than half of the discrepancy, and the remainder lacks a known reason. V and J calls and clone size are as listed in that table; D and trimming were resolved from the DNA. The sample table records around 160,000 clones; approximately 82% of these occur just once. The top ten constitute approximately 16% of the sample.

The source of this sequence is a human donor with acute or convalescent COVID-19. The donor label of this sample is uncertain. The V and J segments used are TRBV5-1 and TRBJ2-5, with the D gene call left open. Specimen: peripheral blood. The nucleotides are TGCGCCAGCAGCTTCCGAGGCCGGGAGACCCAGTACTTC. It is translated as CASSFRGRETQYF.